This T cell receptor (beta chain) was found in a study of OX40 agonist ivuxolimab in advanced cancers. Profiled with immunoSEQ multiplex PCR; TCRdb holds only in-frame clones, not every one. This table has fewer than 6,000 clones, roughly 70% appearing once. Study-level findings and limits: At 0.1 to 3.0 mg/kg and by week 6, clonal expansion occurred in CD4+ and CD8+ blood T cells. Low clonal expansion, among the lowest seen, marked partial responders at 0.1-3.0 mg/kg. CD4+ T cells averaged fewer expanded clones than CD8+ T cells.

This clone was seen more than once but under ten times. Its specificity is unknown. The CDR3 extends over 14 amino acids. V lost 0 bases, J lost 4 bases, and 10 bases lay in between. Germline V gene sequence: CDR1 SGHNT, CDR2 YYREEE (reference sequence). Specimen: CD4+ or CD8+ T cells sorted from blood, collected in a trial of the OX40 agonist ivuxolimab. The source is an adult with an advanced solid tumor such as melanoma, head and neck, liver or kidney cancer. The chain has TRBV5-4 and TRBJ2-5, with D perhaps assigned TRBD1 or TRBD2 (5 bases each). This chain's CDR3 is CASSLGLGGETQYF. CDR3 nucleotide sequence: TGTGCCAGCAGCTTGGGACTTGGGGGAGAGACCCAGTACTTC.